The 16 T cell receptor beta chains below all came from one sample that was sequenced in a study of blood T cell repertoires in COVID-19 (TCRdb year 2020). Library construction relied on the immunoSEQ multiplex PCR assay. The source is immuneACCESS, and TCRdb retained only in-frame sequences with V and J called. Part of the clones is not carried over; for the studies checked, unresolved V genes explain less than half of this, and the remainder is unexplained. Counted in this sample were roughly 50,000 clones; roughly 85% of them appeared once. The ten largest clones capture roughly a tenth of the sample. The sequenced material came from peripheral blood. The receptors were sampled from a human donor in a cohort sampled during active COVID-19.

CDR3 DNA sequence: TGTGCCAGTAGCCGGGACAGGGCCTCCTACGAGCAGTACTTC. Protein: CASSRDRASYEQYF. The chain is built from TRBV19 and TRBJ2-7; 9 nucleotides agree with TRBD1. This CDR3 region has 14 residues. Germline CDR1 LNHDA, CDR2 SQIVND (reference sequence). With V trimmed by 6 bases and J by 0 bases, 3 bases remained unmatched.

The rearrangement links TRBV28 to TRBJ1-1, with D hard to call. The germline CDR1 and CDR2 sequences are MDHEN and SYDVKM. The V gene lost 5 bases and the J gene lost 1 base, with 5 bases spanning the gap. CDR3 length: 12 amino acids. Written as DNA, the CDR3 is TGTGCCAGCAGTACGGGGAACACTGAAGCTTTCTTT. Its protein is CASSTGNTEAFF. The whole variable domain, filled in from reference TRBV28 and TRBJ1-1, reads DVKVTQSSRYLVKRTGEKVFLECVQDMDHENMFWYRQDPGLGLRLIYFSYDVKMKEKGDIPEGYSVSREKKERFSLILESASTNQTSMYLCASSTGNTEAFFGQGTRLTVV.

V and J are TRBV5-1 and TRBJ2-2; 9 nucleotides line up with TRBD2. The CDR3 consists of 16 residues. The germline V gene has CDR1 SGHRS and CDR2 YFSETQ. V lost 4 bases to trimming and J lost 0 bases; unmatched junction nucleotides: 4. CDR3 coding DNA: TGCGCCAGCAGCCCGCGACTAGCGGCGAACACCGGGGAGCTGTTTTTT. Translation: CASSPRLAANTGELFF.

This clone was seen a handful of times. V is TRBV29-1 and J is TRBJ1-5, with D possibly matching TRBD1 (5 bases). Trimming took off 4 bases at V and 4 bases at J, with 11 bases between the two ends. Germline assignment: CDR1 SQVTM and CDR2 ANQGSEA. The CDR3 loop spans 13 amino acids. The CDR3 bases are TGCAGCGTTGGTTTCGGGGGGAATCAGCCCCAGCATTTT. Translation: CSVGFGGNQPQHF.

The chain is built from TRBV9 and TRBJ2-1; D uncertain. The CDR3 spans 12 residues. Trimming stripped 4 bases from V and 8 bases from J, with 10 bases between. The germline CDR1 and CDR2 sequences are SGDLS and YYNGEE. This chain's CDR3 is CASSISYDEQFF. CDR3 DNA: TGTGCCAGCAGCATTAGTTACGATGAGCAGTTCTTC.

Here the CDR3 reads CASSLSLSQPQHF. The CDR3 DNA is TGCGCCAGCAGCTTAAGTCTAAGTCAGCCCCAGCATTTT. The chain recombines TRBV5-1 with TRBJ1-5, with D hard to call. Germline V CDR1 and CDR2: SGHRS, YFSETQ. Deletions cut 2 bases from V and 6 bases from J, with 9 bases between. The CDR3 spans 13 residues. Complete variable domain (other parts from reference TRBV5-1 and TRBJ1-5): KAGVTQTPRYLIKTRGQQVTLSCSPISGHRSVSWYQQTPGQGLQFLFEYFSETQRNKGNFPGRFSGRQFSNSRSEMNVSTLELGDSALYLCASSLSLSQPQHFGDGTRLSIL.

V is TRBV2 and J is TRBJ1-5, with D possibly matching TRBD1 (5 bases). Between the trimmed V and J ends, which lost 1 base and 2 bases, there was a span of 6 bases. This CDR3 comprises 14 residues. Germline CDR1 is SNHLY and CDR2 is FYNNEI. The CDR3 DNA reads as TGTGCCAGCAGTGAAGGGGGGGGCAATCAGCCCCAGCATTTT. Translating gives CASSEGGGNQPQHF.

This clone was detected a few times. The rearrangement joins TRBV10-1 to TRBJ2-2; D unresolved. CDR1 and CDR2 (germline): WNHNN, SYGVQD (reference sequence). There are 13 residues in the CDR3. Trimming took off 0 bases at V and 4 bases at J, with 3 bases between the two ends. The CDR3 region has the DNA TGCGCCAGCAGTGAGTCCGGCACCGGGGAGCTGTTTTTT. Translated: CASSESGTGELFF.

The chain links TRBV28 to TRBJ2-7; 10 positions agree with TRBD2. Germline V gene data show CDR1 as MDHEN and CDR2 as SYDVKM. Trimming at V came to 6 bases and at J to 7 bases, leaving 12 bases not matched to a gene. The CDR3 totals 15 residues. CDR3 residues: CASSSGTSATGEQYF. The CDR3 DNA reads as TGTGCCAGCAGCTCCGGGACTAGCGCCACTGGGGAGCAGTACTTC.

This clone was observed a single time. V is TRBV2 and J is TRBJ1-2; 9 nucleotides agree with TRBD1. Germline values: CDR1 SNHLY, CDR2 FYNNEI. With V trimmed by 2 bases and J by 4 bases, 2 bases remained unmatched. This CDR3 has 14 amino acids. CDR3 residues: CASSEPDRGYGYTF. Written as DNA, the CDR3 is TGTGCCAGCAGTGAACCGGACAGGGGCTATGGCTACACCTTC.

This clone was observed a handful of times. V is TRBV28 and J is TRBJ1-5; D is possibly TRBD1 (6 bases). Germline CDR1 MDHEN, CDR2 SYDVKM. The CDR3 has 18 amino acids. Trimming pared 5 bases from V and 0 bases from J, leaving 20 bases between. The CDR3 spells CASSTSSGTNVSNQPQHF. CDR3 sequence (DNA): TGTGCCAGCAGTACCTCATCCGGGACAAACGTTAGCAATCAGCCCCAGCATTTT.

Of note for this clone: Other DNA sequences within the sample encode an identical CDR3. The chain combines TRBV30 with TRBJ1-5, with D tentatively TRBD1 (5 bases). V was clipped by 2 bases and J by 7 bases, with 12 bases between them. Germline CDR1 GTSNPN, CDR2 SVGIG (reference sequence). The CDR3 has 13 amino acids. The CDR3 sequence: CAWSSREGQPQHF. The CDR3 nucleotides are TGTGCCTGGAGTTCCAGGGAAGGGCAGCCCCAGCATTTT.

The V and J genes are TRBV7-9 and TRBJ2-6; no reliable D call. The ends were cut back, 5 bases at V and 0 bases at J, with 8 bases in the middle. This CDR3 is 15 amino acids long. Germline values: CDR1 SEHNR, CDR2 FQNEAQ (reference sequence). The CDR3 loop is CASSTGGSGANVLTF. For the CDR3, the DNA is TGTGCCAGCAGCACCGGCGGCTCTGGGGCCAACGTCCTGACTTTC.

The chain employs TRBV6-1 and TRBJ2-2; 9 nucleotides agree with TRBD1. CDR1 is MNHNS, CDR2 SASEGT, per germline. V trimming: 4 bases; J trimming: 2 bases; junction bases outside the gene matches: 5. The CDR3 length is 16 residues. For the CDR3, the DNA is TGTGCCAGCAGTGTGACAGGGGGAGGTAACACCGGGGAGCTGTTTTTT. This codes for CASSVTGGGNTGELFF.

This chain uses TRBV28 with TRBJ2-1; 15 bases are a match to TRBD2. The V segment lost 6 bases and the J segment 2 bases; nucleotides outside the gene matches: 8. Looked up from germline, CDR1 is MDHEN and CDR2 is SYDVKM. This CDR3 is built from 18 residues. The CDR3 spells CASRQRTSGRAAYNEQFF. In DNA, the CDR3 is TGTGCCAGCAGACAAAGGACTAGCGGGAGGGCCGCCTACAATGAGCAGTTCTTC.

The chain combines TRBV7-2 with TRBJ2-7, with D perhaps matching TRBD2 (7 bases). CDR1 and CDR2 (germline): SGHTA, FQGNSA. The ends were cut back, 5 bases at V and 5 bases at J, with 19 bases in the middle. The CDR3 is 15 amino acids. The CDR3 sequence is CASSETTGGYDEQYF. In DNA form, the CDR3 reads TGTGCCAGCAGCGAAACAACGGGGGGCTACGACGAGCAGTACTTC.